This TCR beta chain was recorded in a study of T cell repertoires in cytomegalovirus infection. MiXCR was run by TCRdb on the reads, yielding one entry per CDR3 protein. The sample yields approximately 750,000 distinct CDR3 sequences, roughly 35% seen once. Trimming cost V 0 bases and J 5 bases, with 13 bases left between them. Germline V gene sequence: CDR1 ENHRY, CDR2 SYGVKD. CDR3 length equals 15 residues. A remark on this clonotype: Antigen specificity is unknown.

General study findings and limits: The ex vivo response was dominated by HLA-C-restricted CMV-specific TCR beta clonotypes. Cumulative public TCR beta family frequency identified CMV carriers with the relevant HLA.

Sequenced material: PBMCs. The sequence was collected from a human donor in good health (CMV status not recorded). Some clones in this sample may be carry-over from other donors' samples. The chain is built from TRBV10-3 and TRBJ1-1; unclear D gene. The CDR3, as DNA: TGTGCCATCAGTGAGTCCTCGGGTTGGGGAACTGAAGCTTTCTTT. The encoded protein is CAISESSGWGTEAFF.